The TCR beta chain described here comes from a study of cytomegalovirus exposure and HLA in healthy donors. This PCR relied on a set of 60 Vbeta primers and 13 Jbeta primers. Repertoires were generated with immunoSEQ multiplex PCR, while TCRdb's copy carries only in-frame clones and drops some. The sample consists of some 120,000 clones, over 60% of them appearing once. The germline CDR1 and CDR2 sequences are SGHNT and YYREEE (reference sequence). Trimming cost V 1 base and J 8 bases, with 24 bases left between them. CDR3 size: 17 residues. Study findings and constraints: The study flagged about 150 TCR beta chains as cytomegalovirus-associated. Being productive about 87% or about 30% of the time was typical of most TCR beta V segments in an earlier analysis.

This clone is a singleton in its sample. Its antigen remains unknown. Healthy bone marrow donors made up the donors. The receptor was isolated from a female donor in good health and CMV-seronegative. The sample comprised PBMCs. The chain is built from TRBV5-4 and TRBJ1-2; a weak D match, TRBD1 (5 bases). CDR3 region: CASSLRGPGSPLGGYTF. The CDR3 nucleotides read TGTGCCAGCAGCTTGCGAGGACCAGGGTCCCCTTTGGGGGGCTACACCTTC.